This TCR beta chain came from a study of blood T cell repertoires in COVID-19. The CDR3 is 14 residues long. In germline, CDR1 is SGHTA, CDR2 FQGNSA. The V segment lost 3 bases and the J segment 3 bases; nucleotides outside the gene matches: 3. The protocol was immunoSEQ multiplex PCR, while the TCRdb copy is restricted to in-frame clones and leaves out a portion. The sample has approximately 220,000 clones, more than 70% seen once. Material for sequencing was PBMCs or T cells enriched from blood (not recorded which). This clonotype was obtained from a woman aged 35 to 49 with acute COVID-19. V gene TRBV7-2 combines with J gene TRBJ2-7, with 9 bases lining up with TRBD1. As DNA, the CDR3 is TGTGCCAGCAGCTTGACAGGGGGAGTCTACGAGCAGTACTTC. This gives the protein CASSLTGGVYEQYF.